One T cell receptor beta chain is described in this entry. The antigen it binds to is not known. Base quality data are lacking; no much larger clone is found one base away. The entry originates in a study of CD8 T cells in Susac syndrome (dated by TCRdb to between 2018 and 2021). For context, the study as a whole: Whether CD8+ T cell activation and differentiation in Susac syndrome was antigen driven was tested using repertoire sequencing. Results the study describes overall, beyond this receptor: The TCR sequencing and HLA analysis was acknowledged to have included a relatively small number of individuals.

Peripheral blood CD8+ and CD4+ T cells from healthy donors, Susac syndrome patients and multiple sclerosis patients were profiled by high-throughput TCR beta sequencing. The healthy donors served as controls matched for age and sex. Bulk CD8+ and CD4+ T cells were purified magnetically by negative isolation, whereas CD8+ TEMRA cells were enriched by FACS. Blood was collected in EDTA tubes and processed within 24 hours, with PBMCs isolated through density gradient centrifugation. PBMCs intended for TCR sequencing were frozen in liquid nitrogen and were later thawed in a 37 degrees C water bath. The sorted or isolated CD4+, CD8+ and CD8+ TEMRA cells had a purity of 90% or higher. From the cysteine up to the phenylalanine, the CDR3 has a length of 15 residues. Only the CDR3 region is kept as DNA, spanning 45 bases read in frame from base 1. Deletion took 5 bases off V and 2 bases off J, with a span of 15 bases between the germline ends. CDR1 and CDR2, per the germline V gene, are MGHDK and SYGVNS.

RNA was extracted using the RNeasy kit, and roughly 0.45 to 1 ug of the RNA was reverse transcribed with random hexamers. The immunoSEQ multiplex PCR assay, covering 54 Vbeta and 13 Jbeta segments, was used to amplify TCR beta CDR3 regions. To correct PCR amplification bias, a synthetic template baseline was used for both primer optimization and computational correction. Per the original workflow: Reads were assigned to V, D and J genes according to IMGT and analyzed in immunoSEQ Analyzer, with only productive sequences retained. To calculate clonality, Shannon entropy was normalized by log2 of the number of productive unique sequences and then subtracted from one. For each patient and control, public and private clones were evaluated among the 100 most prevalent clones. A clone was defined as Susac-specific if it was absent from the healthy and MS cohorts, from 1052 published viral clones and from other ImmuneACCESS disease sequences. TCRdb reran the public reads through fastp at Q25 and MiXCR, keeping productive beta chains. Identical CDR3 proteins give one entry, which carries the most common genes and DNA. None of the V and J calls come from the authors' own analysis; TCRdb made them. This sample gives 160,000 or so distinct CDR3 sequences in total; 93% of them show up just once. The top ten constitute 0.13% of the sample.

The sequenced sample consisted of CD4+ T cells from PBMCs. The rearranged segments are TRBV25-1 and TRBJ1-1, and perhaps TRBD1 as D gene, on 6 matching bases. The source is a human donor in good health. The nucleotide sequence reads as follows: TGTGCCAGCAGTAACCCAGGGGACTTCAACACTGAAGCTTTCTTT. This codes for CASSNPGDFNTEAFF.